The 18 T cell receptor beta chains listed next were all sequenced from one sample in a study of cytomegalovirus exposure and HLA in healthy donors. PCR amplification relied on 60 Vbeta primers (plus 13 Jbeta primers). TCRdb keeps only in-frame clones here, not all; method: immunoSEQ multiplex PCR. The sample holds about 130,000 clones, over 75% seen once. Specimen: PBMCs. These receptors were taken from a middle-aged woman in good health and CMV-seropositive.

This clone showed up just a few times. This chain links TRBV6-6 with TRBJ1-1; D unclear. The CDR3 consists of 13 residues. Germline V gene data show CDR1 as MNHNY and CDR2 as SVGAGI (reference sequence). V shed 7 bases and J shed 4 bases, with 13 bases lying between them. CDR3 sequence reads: CASTSTRGTEAFF. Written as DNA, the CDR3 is TGTGCCAGCACTTCGACCCGGGGCACTGAAGCTTTCTTT.

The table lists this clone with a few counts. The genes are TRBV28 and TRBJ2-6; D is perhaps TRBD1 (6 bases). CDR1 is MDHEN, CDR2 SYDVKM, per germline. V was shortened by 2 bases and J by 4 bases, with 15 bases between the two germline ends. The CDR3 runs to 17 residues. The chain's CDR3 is CASSLIAQGTGANVLTF. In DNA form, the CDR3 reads TGTGCCAGCAGTTTAATCGCACAGGGTACCGGGGCCAACGTCCTGACTTTC.

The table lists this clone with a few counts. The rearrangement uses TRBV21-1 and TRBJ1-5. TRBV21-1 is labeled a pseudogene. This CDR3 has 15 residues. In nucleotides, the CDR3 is TGTGCCAGCAGCAAAGTGAATAGAATAGATCAGCCCCAGCATTTT. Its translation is CASSKVNRIDQPQHF.

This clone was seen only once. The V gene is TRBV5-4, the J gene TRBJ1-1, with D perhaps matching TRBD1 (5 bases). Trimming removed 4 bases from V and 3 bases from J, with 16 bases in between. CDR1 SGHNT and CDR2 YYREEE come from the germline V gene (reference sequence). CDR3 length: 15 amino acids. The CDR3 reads CASSGHRPGDTEAFF. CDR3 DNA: TGTGCCAGCAGCGGCCACAGACCGGGGGACACTGAAGCTTTCTTT.

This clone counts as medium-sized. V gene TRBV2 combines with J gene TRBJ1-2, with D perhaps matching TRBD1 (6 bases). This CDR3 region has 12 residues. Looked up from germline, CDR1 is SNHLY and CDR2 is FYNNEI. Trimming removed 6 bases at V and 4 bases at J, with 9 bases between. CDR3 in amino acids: CASRMGAYGYTF. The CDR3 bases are TGTGCCAGCAGGATGGGGGCCTATGGCTACACCTTC.

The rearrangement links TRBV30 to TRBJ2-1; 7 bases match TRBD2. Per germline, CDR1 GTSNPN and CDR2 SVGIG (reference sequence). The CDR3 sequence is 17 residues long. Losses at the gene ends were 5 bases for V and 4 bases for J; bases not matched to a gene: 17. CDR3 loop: CAWSIKSGIEGYNEQFF. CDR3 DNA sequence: TGTGCCTGGTCCATAAAGAGCGGGATAGAGGGTTACAATGAGCAGTTCTTC.

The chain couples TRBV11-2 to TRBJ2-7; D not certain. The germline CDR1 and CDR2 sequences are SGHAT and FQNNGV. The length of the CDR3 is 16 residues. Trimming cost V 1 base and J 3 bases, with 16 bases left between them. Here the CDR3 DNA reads TGTGCCAGCAGCTTAGTCCCGGGTTCGGAATTCTACGAGCAGTACTTC. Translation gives CASSLVPGSEFYEQYF.

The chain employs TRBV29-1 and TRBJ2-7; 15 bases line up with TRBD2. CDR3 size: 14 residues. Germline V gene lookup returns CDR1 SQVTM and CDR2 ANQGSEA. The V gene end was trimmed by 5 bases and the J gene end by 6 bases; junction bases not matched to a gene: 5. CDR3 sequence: CSVQGLAGGSEQYF. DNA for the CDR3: TGCAGCGTTCAGGGACTAGCGGGAGGCTCCGAGCAGTACTTC.

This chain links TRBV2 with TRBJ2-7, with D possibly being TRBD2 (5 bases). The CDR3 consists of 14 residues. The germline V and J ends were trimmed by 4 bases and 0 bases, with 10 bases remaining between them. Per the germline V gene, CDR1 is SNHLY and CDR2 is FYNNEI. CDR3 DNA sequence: TGTGCCAGCAGTGGGACTTACAGCTCCTACGAGCAGTACTTC. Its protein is CASSGTYSSYEQYF.

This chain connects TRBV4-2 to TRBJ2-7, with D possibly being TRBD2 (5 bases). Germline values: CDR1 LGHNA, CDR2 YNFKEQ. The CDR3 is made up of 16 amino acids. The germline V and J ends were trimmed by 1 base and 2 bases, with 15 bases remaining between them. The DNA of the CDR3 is TGTGCCAGCAGCCAAGGAGAGGTCTCCGGGGCCTACGAGCAGTACTTC. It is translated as CASSQGEVSGAYEQYF.

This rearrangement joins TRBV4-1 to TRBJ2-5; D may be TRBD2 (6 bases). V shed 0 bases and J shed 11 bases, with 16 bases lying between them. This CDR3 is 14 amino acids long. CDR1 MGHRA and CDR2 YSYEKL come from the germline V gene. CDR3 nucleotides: TGCGCCAGCAGCCAAGATCGAACTAGCCGTTCACAGTACTTC. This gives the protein CASSQDRTSRSQYF.

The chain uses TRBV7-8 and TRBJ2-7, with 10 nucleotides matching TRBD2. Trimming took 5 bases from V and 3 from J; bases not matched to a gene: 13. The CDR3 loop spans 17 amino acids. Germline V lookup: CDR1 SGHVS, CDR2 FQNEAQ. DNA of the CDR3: TGTGCCAGCAGCCCTACTAGCGGGAAGGCGGAATTCTACGAGCAGTACTTC. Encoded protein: CASSPTSGKAEFYEQYF.

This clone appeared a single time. The CDR3 here is CASSWGQGTITEAFF. The CDR3 DNA is TGCGCCAGCAGTTGGGGACAGGGGACAATCACTGAAGCTTTCTTT. The chain uses TRBV5-1 and TRBJ1-1; 10 bases align to TRBD1. With 5 bases clipped from V and 4 bases from J, the junction kept 8 bases outside the gene matches. The CDR3 spans 15 residues. Germline assignment: CDR1 SGHRS and CDR2 YFSETQ.

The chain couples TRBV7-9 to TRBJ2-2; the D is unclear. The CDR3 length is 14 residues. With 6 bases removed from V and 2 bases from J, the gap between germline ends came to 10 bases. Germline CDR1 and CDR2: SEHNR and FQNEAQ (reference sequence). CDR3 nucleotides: TGTGCCAGCAGGACCGACACTAACACCGGGGAGCTGTTTTTT. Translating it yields CASRTDTNTGELFF.

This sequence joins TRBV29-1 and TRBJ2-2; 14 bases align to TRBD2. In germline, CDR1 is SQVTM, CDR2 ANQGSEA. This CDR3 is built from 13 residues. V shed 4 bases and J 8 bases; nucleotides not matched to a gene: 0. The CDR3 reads CSVGLAGGGELFF. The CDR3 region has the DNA TGCAGCGTTGGACTAGCGGGAGGGGGGGAGCTGTTTTTT.

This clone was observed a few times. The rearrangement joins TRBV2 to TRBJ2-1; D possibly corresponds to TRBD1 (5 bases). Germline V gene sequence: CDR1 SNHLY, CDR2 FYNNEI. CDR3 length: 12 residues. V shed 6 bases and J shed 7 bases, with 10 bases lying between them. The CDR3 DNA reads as TGTGCCAGCAGGGGGCCTTCGAATGAGCAGTTCTTC. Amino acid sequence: CASRGPSNEQFF.

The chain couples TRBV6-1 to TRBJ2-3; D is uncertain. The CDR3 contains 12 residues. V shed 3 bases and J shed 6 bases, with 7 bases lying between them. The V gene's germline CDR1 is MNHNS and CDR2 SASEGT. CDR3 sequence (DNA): TGTGCCAGCAGTGAGAGGTGGGATACGCAGTATTTT. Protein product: CASSERWDTQYF.

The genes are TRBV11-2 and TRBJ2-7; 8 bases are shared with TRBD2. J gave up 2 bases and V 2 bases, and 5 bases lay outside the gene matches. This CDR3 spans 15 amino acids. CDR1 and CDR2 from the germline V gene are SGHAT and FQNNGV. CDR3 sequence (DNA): TGTGCCAGCAGCTTAATACGAGCGGGAGCCTACGAGCAGTACTTC. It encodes CASSLIRAGAYEQYF. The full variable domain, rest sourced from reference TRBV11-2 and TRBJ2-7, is EAGVAQSPRYKIIEKRQSVAFWCNPISGHATLYWYQQILGQGPKLLIQFQNNGVVDDSQLPKDRFSAERLKGVDSTLKIQPAKLEDSAVYLCASSLIRAGAYEQYFGPGTRLTVT.